This TCR beta chain was found in a study of cytomegalovirus exposure and HLA in healthy donors. Study-wide findings and caveats: Using the classifier, cytomegalovirus status was reportedly diagnosed with high specificity and sensitivity. The listing of roughly 160 TCR beta chains classed them as cytomegalovirus-associated. In terms of immune exposure information, only CMV serostatus was available.

Donors sampled were nominally healthy, though unrecorded immune exposures were likely. The PCR ran on 60 Vbeta and 13 Jbeta primers. TCRdb keeps only in-frame clones here, not all; method: immunoSEQ multiplex PCR. The table includes approximately 150,000 clones, roughly 84% detected once. As regards this clone: Its specificity is unknown.

The CDR3 sequence is 13 residues long. With 5 bases removed from V and 4 bases from J, the gap between germline ends came to 11 bases. Germline CDR1 and CDR2: KGHSH and LQKENI. J is TRBJ1-1 and V is TRBV18; tentative D call: TRBD1 (5 bases). The sequencing sample was made of PBMCs. This sequence was found in a man aged 25 to 40 in good health and CMV-seropositive. CDR3 sequence: CASSRGEGTEAFF. The CDR3 DNA reads as TGTGCCAGCTCAAGAGGGGAGGGCACTGAAGCTTTCTTT.